One and the same sample provided the 5 T cell receptor beta chains below, sequenced in a study of blood T cells in healthy people across ages. A J-beta primer mix and a sample-barcoded 5' primer were used in a second PCR of about 7 to 12 cycles. TCRdb used MiXCR to reprocess the 5' RACE reads, holding one entry per CDR3 protein. This sample has 1,800,000 or so distinct CDR3 sequences; roughly 43% occur once, and the top ten carry 23%. The specimen sequenced was blood. These receptor sequences come from a human donor in good health.

Details on this clonotype: At one end the junction does not follow the germline gene, possibly because of a read error. The chain uses TRBV4-3 and TRBJ2-1; D possibly matches TRBD1 or TRBD2 (5 bases each). CDR1 is LGHNA, CDR2 YSLEER, per germline. The CDR3 has 14 amino acids. The CDR3 sequence is CPSSQERGYNEQFF. The CDR3 DNA reads as TGCCCCAGCAGCCAAGAGAGGGGTTACAATGAGCAGTTCTTC.

This clonotype was found a few times. The V call is TRBV7-2, the J call TRBJ1-2; 7 nucleotides line up with TRBD1. With V trimmed by 1 base and J by 10 bases, 3 bases remained unmatched. The germline V gene has CDR1 SGHTA and CDR2 FQGNSA. The CDR3 has 12 amino acids. The CDR3 bases are TGTGCCAGCAGCTTAGGGGGACAGTTCTACACCTTC. Translation gives CASSLGGQFYTF.

The rearrangement links TRBV7-2 to TRBJ2-4; 8 bases are a match to TRBD2. Per germline, CDR1 SGHTA and CDR2 FQGNSA. J gave up 1 base and V 5 bases, and 10 bases lay outside the gene matches. CDR3 length: 17 amino acids. DNA of the CDR3: TGTGCCAGCAGCCCCCGGGGGGGTAAAGGGGCCAAAAACATTCAGTACTTC. Translated, it gives CASSPRGGKGAKNIQYF. Variable domain in full (rest from reference TRBV7-2 and TRBJ2-4): GAGVSQSPSNKVTEKGKDVELRCDPISGHTALYWYRQSLGQGLEFLIYFQGNSAPDKSGLPSDRFSAERTGGSVSTLTIQRTQQEDSAVYLCASSPRGGKGAKNIQYFGAGTRLSVL.

This clonotype was recorded many times. In DNA form, the CDR3 reads TGTGCCAGCAGCTTCTTACAGGGCTCCTACGAGCAGTACTTC. Amino acid sequence: CASSFLQGSYEQYF. The chain uses TRBV7-2 and TRBJ2-7; D is possibly TRBD1 (6 bases). Per the germline V gene, CDR1 is SGHTA and CDR2 is FQGNSA. The CDR3 consists of 14 residues. Trimming took off 3 bases at V and 0 bases at J, with 9 bases between the two ends.

The chain joins TRBV29-1 to TRBJ2-5; TRBD2 matches 10 bases. J was trimmed by 5 bases and V by 5 bases; bases with no gene match: 11. The CDR3 totals 15 residues. Looked up from germline, CDR1 is SQVTM and CDR2 is ANQGSEA. For the CDR3, the DNA is TGCAGCGTTAAATCCAGACTAGCGGGTTTGGAGACCCAGTACTTC. Protein sequence: CSVKSRLAGLETQYF.